This TCR beta chain was identified during a study of shared clonotypes between healthy human individuals. In the study overall: Three men and a couple of women, aged 18 to 49, were donors. Three plates each covered CD4 naive and memory; CD8 naive two, CD8 memory one.

V shed 1 base and J shed 5 bases, with 9 bases lying between them. The CDR3 extends over 13 amino acids. The V gene's germline CDR1 is SGHVS and CDR2 FNYEAQ. Terminally differentiated effector memory CD45RA+ cells were excluded by CCR7 positive selection of CD45RO-negative cells. Free of recent acute infections or vaccinations, the donors were healthy HIV-negative adults. Sequenced by immunoSEQ multiplex PCR; TCRdb stores in-frame clones only, minus some. The table includes about 2 million clones, about 95% detected once. This TCR was sampled from a man aged 18 to 35 in good health. Sequenced material: naive CD8+ T cells sorted from blood. The chain carries TRBV7-6 and TRBJ2-7; D ambiguous. The CDR3 is CASSLGAWDEQYF. CDR3 DNA sequence: TGTGCCAGCAGCTTAGGTGCCTGGGACGAGCAGTACTTC. The full variable domain, in which reference TRBV7-6 and TRBJ2-7 provide the parts outside the CDR3, is GAGVSQSPRYKVTKRGQDVALRCDPISGHVSLYWYRQALGQGPEFLTYFNYEAQQDKSGLPNDRFSAERPEGSISTLTIQRTEQRDSAMYRCASSLGAWDEQYFGPGTRLTVT.